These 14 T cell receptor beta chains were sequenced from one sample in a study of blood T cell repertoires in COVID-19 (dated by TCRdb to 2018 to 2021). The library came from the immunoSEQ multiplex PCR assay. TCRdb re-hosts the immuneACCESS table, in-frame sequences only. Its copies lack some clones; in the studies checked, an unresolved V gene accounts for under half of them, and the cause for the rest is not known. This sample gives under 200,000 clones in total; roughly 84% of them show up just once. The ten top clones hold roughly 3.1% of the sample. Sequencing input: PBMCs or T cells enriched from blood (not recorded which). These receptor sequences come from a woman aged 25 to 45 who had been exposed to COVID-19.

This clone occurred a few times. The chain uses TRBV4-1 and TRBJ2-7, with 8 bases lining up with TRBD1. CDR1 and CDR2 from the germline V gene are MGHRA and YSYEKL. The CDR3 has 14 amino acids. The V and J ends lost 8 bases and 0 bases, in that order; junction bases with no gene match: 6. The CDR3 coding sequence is TGCGCCAGCTTCAGGGGGCCGTACTCCTACGAGCAGTACTTC. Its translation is CASFRGPYSYEQYF.

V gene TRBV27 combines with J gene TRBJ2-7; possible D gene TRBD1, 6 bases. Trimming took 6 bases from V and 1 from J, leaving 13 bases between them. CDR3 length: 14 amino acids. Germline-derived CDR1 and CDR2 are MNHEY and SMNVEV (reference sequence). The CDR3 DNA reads TGTGCCAGCAGCCTCCAGGGGCCTTCCTACGAGCAGTACTTC. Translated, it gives CASSLQGPSYEQYF.

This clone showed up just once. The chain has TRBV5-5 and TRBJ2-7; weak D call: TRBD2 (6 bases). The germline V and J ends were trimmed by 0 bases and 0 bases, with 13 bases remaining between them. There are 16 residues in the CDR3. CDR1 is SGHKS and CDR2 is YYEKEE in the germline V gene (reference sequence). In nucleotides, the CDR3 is TGTGCCAGCAGCTTGGGGCCCGGAGGGGCCTCCTACGAGCAGTACTTC. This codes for CASSLGPGGASYEQYF. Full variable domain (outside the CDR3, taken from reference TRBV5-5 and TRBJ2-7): DAGVTQSPTHLIKTRGQQVTLRCSPISGHKSVSWYQQVLGQGPQFIFQYYEKEERGRGNFPDRFSARQFPNYSSELNVNALLLGDSALYLCASSLGPGGASYEQYFGPGTRLTVT.

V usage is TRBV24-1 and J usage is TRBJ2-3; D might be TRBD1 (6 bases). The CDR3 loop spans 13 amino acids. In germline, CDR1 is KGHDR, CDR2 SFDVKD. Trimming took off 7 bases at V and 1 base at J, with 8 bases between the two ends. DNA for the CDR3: TGTGCCACCAGGGACAGCGGCACAGATACGCAGTATTTT. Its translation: CATRDSGTDTQYF.

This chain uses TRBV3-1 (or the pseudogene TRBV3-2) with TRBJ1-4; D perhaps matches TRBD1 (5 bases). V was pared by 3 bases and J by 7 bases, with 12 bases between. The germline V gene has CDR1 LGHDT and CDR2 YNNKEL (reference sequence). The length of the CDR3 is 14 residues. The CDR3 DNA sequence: TGTGCCAGCAGCCAGAAGACAGAGCGTGAAAAACTGTTTTTT. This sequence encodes CASSQKTEREKLFF.

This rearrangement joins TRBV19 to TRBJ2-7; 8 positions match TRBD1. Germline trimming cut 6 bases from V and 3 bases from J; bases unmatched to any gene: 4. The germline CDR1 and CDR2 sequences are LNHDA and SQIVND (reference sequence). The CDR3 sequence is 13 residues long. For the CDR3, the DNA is TGTGCCAGTAGGAAGACAGGGGACTACGAGCAGTACTTC. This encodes CASRKTGDYEQYF.

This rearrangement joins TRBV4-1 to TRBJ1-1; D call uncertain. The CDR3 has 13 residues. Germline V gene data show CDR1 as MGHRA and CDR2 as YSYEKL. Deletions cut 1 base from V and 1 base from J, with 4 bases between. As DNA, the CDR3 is TGCGCCAGCAGCCAAGTCAGGAACACTGAAGCTTTCTTT. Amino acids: CASSQVRNTEAFF.

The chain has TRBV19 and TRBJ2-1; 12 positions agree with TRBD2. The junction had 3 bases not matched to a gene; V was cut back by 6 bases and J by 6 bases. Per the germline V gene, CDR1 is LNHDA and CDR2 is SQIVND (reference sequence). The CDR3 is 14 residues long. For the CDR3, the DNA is TGTGCCAGTAGCCTAGCGGGGGGGCTCAATGAGCAGTTCTTC. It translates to CASSLAGGLNEQFF.

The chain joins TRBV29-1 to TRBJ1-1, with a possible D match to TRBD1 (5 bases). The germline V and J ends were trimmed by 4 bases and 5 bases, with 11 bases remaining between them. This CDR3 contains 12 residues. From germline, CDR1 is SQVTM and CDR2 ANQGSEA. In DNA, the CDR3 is TGCAGCGTTGGGGGCTTTAGGACTGAAGCTTTCTTT. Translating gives CSVGGFRTEAFF.

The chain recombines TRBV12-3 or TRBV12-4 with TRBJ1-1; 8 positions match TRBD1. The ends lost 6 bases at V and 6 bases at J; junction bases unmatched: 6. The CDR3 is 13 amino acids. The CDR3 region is CASRITGGSEAFF. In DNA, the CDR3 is TGTGCCAGCAGAATAACAGGGGGGTCTGAAGCTTTCTTT.

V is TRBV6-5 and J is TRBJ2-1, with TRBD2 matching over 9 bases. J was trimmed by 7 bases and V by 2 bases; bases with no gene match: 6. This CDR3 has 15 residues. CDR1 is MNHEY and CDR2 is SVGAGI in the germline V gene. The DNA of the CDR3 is TGTGCCAGCAGTTACGCGGGGGGGCCGGGGAATGAGCAGTTCTTC. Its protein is CASSYAGGPGNEQFF.

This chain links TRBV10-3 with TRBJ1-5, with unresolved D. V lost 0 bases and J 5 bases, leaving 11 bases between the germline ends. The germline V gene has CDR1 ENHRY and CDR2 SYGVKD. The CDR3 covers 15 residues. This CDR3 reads CAISESVVSDQPQHF. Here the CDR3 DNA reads TGTGCCATCAGTGAGTCAGTGGTAAGCGATCAGCCCCAGCATTTT.

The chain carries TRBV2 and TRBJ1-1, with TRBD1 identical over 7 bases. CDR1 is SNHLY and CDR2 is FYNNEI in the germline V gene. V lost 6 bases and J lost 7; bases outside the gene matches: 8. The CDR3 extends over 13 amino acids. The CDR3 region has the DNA TGTGCCAGCAGCACAGGGGTGGGTGATGAAGCTTTCTTT. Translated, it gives CASSTGVGDEAFF.

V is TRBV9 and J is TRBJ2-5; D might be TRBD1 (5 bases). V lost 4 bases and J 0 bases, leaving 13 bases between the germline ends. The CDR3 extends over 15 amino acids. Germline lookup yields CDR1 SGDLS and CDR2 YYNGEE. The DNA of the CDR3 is TGTGCCAGCAGCTCCCGATCAGGGTACCAAGAGACCCAGTACTTC. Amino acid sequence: CASSSRSGYQETQYF.